A single sample is the source of the 19 T cell receptor beta chains below, sequenced in a study of T cell changes during pregnancy in multiple sclerosis. TCRdb keeps only in-frame clones here, not all; method: immunoSEQ multiplex PCR. The sample shows about 71,000 clones, 85% to 95% of them seen only once. The sequenced sample was peripheral blood, obtained in the third trimester of pregnancy. Every receptor here comes from a female donor with multiple sclerosis, enrolled in a pregnancy study.

The rearrangement joins TRBV6-1 to TRBJ1-2; no clear D. The germline V gene encodes CDR1 MNHNS and CDR2 SASEGT. Trimming cost V 6 bases and J 3 bases, with 8 bases left between them. The CDR3 is 12 residues long. This chain's CDR3 is CASSDTYYGYTF. The CDR3 DNA reads TGTGCCAGCAGCGACACCTACTATGGCTACACCTTC.

The chain is built from TRBV28 and TRBJ2-1, with 12 bases fitting TRBD2. Germline CDR1 is MDHEN and CDR2 is SYDVKM. V gave up 6 bases and J gave up 8 bases; unmatched junction bases: 5. The CDR3 totals 14 residues. The CDR3 DNA sequence: TGTGCCAGCAGCCTGACTAGCGGGAGTGATGAGCAGTTCTTC. Encoded protein: CASSLTSGSDEQFF.

The V gene is TRBV7-9, the J gene TRBJ2-3; D is possibly TRBD1 (5 bases). Between the trimmed V and J ends, which lost 2 bases and 4 bases, there was a span of 22 bases. There are 18 residues in the CDR3. CDR1 is SEHNR and CDR2 is FQNEAQ in the germline V gene (reference sequence). This CDR3 is CASSLKGSRRVSADTQYF. CDR3 bases: TGTGCCAGCAGCTTAAAGGGGTCACGCAGGGTTTCCGCAGATACGCAGTATTTT.

The DNA of the CDR3 is TGTGCCAGCAGCTTGGAGGGCGGGTTGAGAAATGAGCAGTTCTTC. As protein: CASSLEGGLRNEQFF. The genes are TRBV7-3 and TRBJ2-1, with D perhaps TRBD2 (6 bases). The germline gives CDR1 SGHTA, CDR2 FQGTGA. The CDR3 totals 15 residues. V was pared by 3 bases and J by 7 bases, with 16 bases between.

The V call is TRBV6-6, the J call TRBJ2-7; 9 bases are shared with TRBD1. The CDR3 has 14 residues. J was trimmed by 5 bases and V by 6 bases; bases with no gene match: 8. Germline loops: CDR1 MNHNY, CDR2 SVGAGI (reference sequence). This CDR3 is CASRPGTGRDEQYF. The CDR3 DNA reads TGTGCCAGCAGACCCGGGACAGGGAGGGACGAGCAGTACTTC.

The V and J genes are TRBV6-6 and TRBJ2-5, with D possibly TRBD1 on 6 matching bases. The CDR3 is made up of 14 amino acids. The germline V gene has CDR1 MNHNY and CDR2 SVGAGI (reference sequence). Trimming stripped 2 bases from V and 5 bases from J, with 12 bases between. As DNA, the CDR3 is TGTGCCAGCAGTTACACAGGGATGGGGGAGACCCAGTACTTC. Its translation is CASSYTGMGETQYF.

This rearrangement joins TRBV29-1 to TRBJ1-4, with D possibly being TRBD1 (6 bases). The CDR3 runs 12 residues. Germline V gene data show CDR1 as SQVTM and CDR2 as ANQGSEA. V gave up 7 bases and J gave up 11 bases, with 17 bases separating them. CDR3 region: CSGGGPPGKLFF. For the CDR3, the DNA is TGCAGCGGTGGGGGCCCTCCTGGGAAACTGTTTTTT.

This chain links TRBV10-1 with TRBJ1-1; D not resolved. Trimming removed 5 bases at V and 1 base at J, with 14 bases between. Germline loops: CDR1 WNHNN, CDR2 SYGVQD (reference sequence). CDR3 length equals 15 residues. This chain's CDR3 is CASSISRNPNTEAFF. CDR3 coding DNA: TGCGCCAGCAGTATTTCCAGAAATCCGAACACTGAAGCTTTCTTT.

This sequence joins TRBV6-1 and TRBJ1-3; 7 bases align to TRBD1. Germline V CDR1 and CDR2: MNHNS, SASEGT. The ends lost 3 bases at V and 2 bases at J; junction bases unmatched: 4. The CDR3 spans 15 residues. The CDR3 loop is CASSESRGTGNTIYF. CDR3 DNA: TGTGCCAGCAGTGAGTCCAGGGGGACTGGAAACACCATATATTTT.

This clone has just one count. V is TRBV14 and J is TRBJ2-3; TRBD2 is a possible D gene (5 bases). Trimming cost V 4 bases and J 15 bases, with 17 bases left between them. The CDR3 spans 12 residues. CDR1 SGHDN and CDR2 FVKESK come from the germline V gene. The CDR3 is CASSPRGSIFYF. The CDR3, as DNA: TGTGCCAGCAGCCCGAGAGGGTCTATTTTTTATTTT.

V gene TRBV28 combines with J gene TRBJ1-2; tentative D call: TRBD1 (5 bases). This CDR3 region has 12 residues. V was shortened by 4 bases and J by 5 bases, with 8 bases between the two germline ends. The germline V gene has CDR1 MDHEN and CDR2 SYDVKM. The CDR3 protein is CASSSGTYGYTF. CDR3 sequence (DNA): TGTGCCAGCAGTTCCGGGACTTATGGCTACACCTTC.

The CDR3 here is CASSLGPGGSETQYF. CDR3 in DNA: TGTGCCAGCAGCTTGGGGCCCGGGGGAAGTGAGACCCAGTACTTC. This chain joins TRBV7-2 and TRBJ2-5, with D possibly TRBD2 on 6 matching bases. This CDR3 spans 15 amino acids. V gave up 3 bases and J gave up 5 bases, with 16 bases separating them. Germline CDR1 SGHTA, CDR2 FQGNSA.

CDR3 residues: CASSRDRGLGAFF. The CDR3 coding sequence is TGTGCCAGTTCACGGGACAGGGGTTTGGGAGCTTTCTTT. This chain uses TRBV19 with TRBJ1-1, with 10 nucleotides matching TRBD1. Germline-derived CDR1 and CDR2 are LNHDA and SQIVND (reference sequence). The J segment lost 10 bases and the V segment lost 8 bases, leaving 10 bases of the junction unmatched. The CDR3 loop spans 13 amino acids.

This sequence joins TRBV10-3 and TRBJ1-4; no clear D gene. The CDR3 is made up of 12 amino acids. Trimming took 2 bases from V and 5 from J, leaving 3 bases between them. Looked up from germline, CDR1 is ENHRY and CDR2 is SYGVKD. The CDR3 protein is CAISEPNEKLFF. The CDR3 DNA sequence: TGTGCCATCAGTGAGCCGAATGAAAAACTGTTTTTT.

This sequence joins TRBV27 and TRBJ2-5; D gene unclear. The CDR3 has 11 residues. Germline CDR1 MNHEY, CDR2 SMNVEV (reference sequence). V dropped 5 bases and J dropped 4 bases, with 5 bases sitting between them. Written as DNA, the CDR3 is TGTGCCAGCAGTGGCGGAGAGACCCAGTACTTC. Translated: CASSGGETQYF.

This chain joins TRBV28 and TRBJ2-5; 12 positions match TRBD1. V lost 3 bases to trimming and J lost 4 bases; unmatched junction nucleotides: 6. The CDR3 contains 16 residues. Germline V CDR1 and CDR2: MDHEN, SYDVKM. This CDR3 is CASSFRDRGPRETQYF. DNA of the CDR3: TGTGCCAGCAGTTTCCGGGACAGGGGGCCGAGAGAGACCCAGTACTTC.

The chain combines TRBV7-9 with TRBJ2-7; 7 positions match TRBD1. There are 15 residues in the CDR3. CDR1 SEHNR and CDR2 FQNEAQ come from the germline V gene (reference sequence). Trimming took 4 bases from V and 4 from J; bases not matched to a gene: 10. The CDR3, as DNA: TGTGCCAGCAGCTCAGGGGGTGGGGTCCAATACGAGCAGTACTTC. Translating it yields CASSSGGGVQYEQYF.

V and J are TRBV28 and TRBJ1-2; no reliable D call. The CDR3 extends over 12 amino acids. The germline V gene has CDR1 MDHEN and CDR2 SYDVKM. V was pared by 10 bases and J by 4 bases, with 13 bases between. For the CDR3, the DNA is TGTGCCACCCGGGGATCCCTCTATGGCTACACCTTC. Translated: CATRGSLYGYTF.

A remark on this clone: One end of the junction is discordant with germline, which a read error may explain. The V and J genes are TRBV5-4 and TRBJ2-1, with D possibly being TRBD2 (6 bases). Germline-derived CDR1 and CDR2 are SGHNT and YYREEE (reference sequence). The CDR3 contains 13 residues. CDR3 loop: CASNPFVSGIRVF. As DNA, the CDR3 is TGTGCCAGCAACCCATTCGTTAGCGGAATACGGGTCTTC.